The rows below give T cell receptor beta chains drawn from one sample of a study of T cell repertoires in cytomegalovirus infection. TCRdb reprocessed the reads with MiXCR, giving one entry per CDR3 protein. The data hold some 920,000 distinct CDR3 sequences, with about a third observed a single time. No antigen is known for these receptors. The sample here was cultured CD8+ T cells from PBMCs, taken from culture after CMV antigen stimulation. These receptors all come from a human donor in good health (CMV status not recorded). Some clones in this sample may be carry-over from other donors' samples. Each CDR3 is given with its conserved first and last residue.

cdr3_length	v_call	j_call	cdr3_aa
15	TRBV10-3	TRBJ2-1	CAISESGGAYNEQFF
13	TRBV2	TRBJ2-1	CASSTSGGVEQFF
12	TRBV7-6	TRBJ2-5	CVSNWGIETQYF
17	TRBV7-9	TRBJ2-2	CASRGQIQGANTGELFF
15	TRBV6-8	TRBJ2-5	CASSYSIHLGETQYF
19	TRBV7-8	TRBJ1-4	CASGGVGSGDAPTNEKLFF
16	TRBV20-1	TRBJ2-5	CSARDRLAGTQETQYF
15	TRBV7-4	TRBJ2-2	CASSSSGPNTGELFF
18	TRBV4-1	TRBJ2-2	CASSQERPLGGLSGELFF
13	TRBV27	TRBJ1-5	CASREGLSQPQHF
11	TRBV5-3	TRBJ1-4	CAVSRGEKLFF
15	TRBV4-1	TRBJ1-5	CASSLNSDRDQPQHF
14	TRBV28	TRBJ1-2	CASTPPRGRNGYTF
16	TRBV11-3	TRBJ2-2	CASSDPGQGVVGELFF
14	TRBV7-9	TRBJ1-2	CASSLGGGYYGYTF
16	TRBV7-9	TRBJ2-1	CASTLKAEVSYNEQFF
13	TRBV6-5	TRBJ1-1	CASARRVNTEAFF
14	TRBV6-2/TRBV6-3	TRBJ2-1	CASSKGPRYNEQFF
14	TRBV11-3	TRBJ2-5	CASSLGGEEETQYF
14	TRBV5-6	TRBJ2-1	CASSPGTGSPEQFF
15	TRBV28	TRBJ1-6	CASSWGEGINSPLHF
15	TRBV4-1	TRBJ1-6	CASSPLGDPNSPLHF
14	TRBV5-6	TRBJ1-2	CASSTTDTDYGYTF
13	TRBV4-3	TRBJ1-4	CASSQGTHRELFF
14	TRBV4-1	TRBJ2-7	CASSSRDQTYEQYF
15	TRBV12-3/TRBV12-4	TRBJ2-3	CASSSDRSSADTQYF
15	TRBV7-3	TRBJ2-3	CASSLWGMGTDTQYF
13	TRBV6-5	TRBJ1-5	CASGQGPYQPQHF
14	TRBV3-1	TRBJ1-5	CASSQYRGRQPQHF
15	TRBV12-3/TRBV12-4	TRBJ2-1	CASSLARGPYNEQFF
14	TRBV12-3/TRBV12-4	TRBJ2-1	CAVLPGQGMNEQFF
16	TRBV6-1	TRBJ2-5	CASSETGTTLVETQYF
12	TRBV7-9	TRBJ2-5	CASSGRDLGQYF
16	TRBV7-6	TRBJ2-1	CASSPTGLNSYNEQFF
13	TRBV27	TRBJ2-3	CASKRQGTDTQYF
14	TRBV6-4	TRBJ2-1	CASEAGGPLNEQFF
18	TRBV28	TRBJ1-4	CASSLLLGPQATNEKLFF
14	TRBV12-3/TRBV12-4	TRBJ2-3	CASSRRQGTDTQYF
19	TRBV27	TRBJ2-3	CASSLSFHLGQASTDTQYF
14	TRBV19	TRBJ1-6	CASSSDRANSPLHF
13	TRBV6-5	TRBJ2-2	CASSYGRAGELFF
15	TRBV7-2	TRBJ1-1	CASSLTGGAGTEAFF
15	TRBV4-1	TRBJ1-1	CASSQDSGRNTEAFF
14	TRBV12-3/TRBV12-4	TRBJ2-5	CASRPTWGQETQYF
16	TRBV28	TRBJ2-3	CASTPPDKAITDTQYF
12	TRBV7-9	TRBJ1-1	CASSLDGAEAFF